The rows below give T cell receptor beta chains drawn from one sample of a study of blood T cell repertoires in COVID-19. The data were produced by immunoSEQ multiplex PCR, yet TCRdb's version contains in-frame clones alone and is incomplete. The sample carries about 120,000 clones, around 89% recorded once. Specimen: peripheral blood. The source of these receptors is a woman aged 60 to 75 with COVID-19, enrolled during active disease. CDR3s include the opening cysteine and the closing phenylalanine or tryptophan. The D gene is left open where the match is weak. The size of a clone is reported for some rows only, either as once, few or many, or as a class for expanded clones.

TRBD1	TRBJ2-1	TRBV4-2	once	TGTGCCAGCAGCCAAGACCACCGCACAGGGGATGAGCAGTTCTTC	CASSQDHRTGDEQFF
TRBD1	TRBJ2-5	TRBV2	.	TGTGCCAGCAGTTCAAAAAGCGGACAGGGGGCCGGAGAGACCCAGTACTTC	CASSSKSGQGAGETQYF
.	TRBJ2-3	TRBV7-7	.	TGTGCCAGCAGCTTAGGGGTGGCGGGCACAGATACGCAGTATTTT	CASSLGVAGTDTQYF
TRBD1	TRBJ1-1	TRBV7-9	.	TGTGCCAGCAGCTTAACAGGGGGGGTGAACACTGAAGCTTTCTTT	CASSLTGGVNTEAFF
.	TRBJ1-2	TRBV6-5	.	TGTGCCAGCAGTTACTCGGGCAGTTCGTATGGCTACACCTTC	CASSYSGSSYGYTF
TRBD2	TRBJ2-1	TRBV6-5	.	TGTGCCAGCACCGACCGGGGGGGGCAGTTCTTC	CASTDRGGQFF
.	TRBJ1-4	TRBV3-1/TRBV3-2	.	TGTGCCAGCAGCCAAGTGGCGGGGGAGGACGAAAAACTGTTTTTT	CASSQVAGEDEKLFF
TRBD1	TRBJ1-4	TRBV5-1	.	TGCGCCAGCAGCTTAGACAGGGGGACTAATGAAAAACTGTTTTTT	CASSLDRGTNEKLFF
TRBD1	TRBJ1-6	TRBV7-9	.	TGTGCCAGCAGCTTTGGACAGGGACCTAATTCACCCCTCCACTTT	CASSFGQGPNSPLHF
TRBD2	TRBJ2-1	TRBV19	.	TGTGCCAGTCGCGCCGGGACTAGCGGGGGGGTGGGCTGGCTCTCCTACAATGAGCAGTTCTTC	CASRAGTSGGVGWLSYNEQFF
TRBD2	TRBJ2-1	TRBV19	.	TGTGCCAGTAGTCGAAGTAGCGGGGGGCGGAGCTCCTACAATGAGCAGTTCTTC	CASSRSSGGRSSYNEQFF
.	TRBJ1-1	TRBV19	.	TGTGCCAGTAGACAAACAGTGAACACTGAAGCTTTCTTT	CASRQTVNTEAFF
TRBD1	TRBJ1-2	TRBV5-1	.	TGCGCCAGCAGCCCTGGACAGGGCGGAGGCTATGGCTACACCTTC	CASSPGQGGGYGYTF
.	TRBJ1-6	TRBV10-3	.	TGTGCCATCCGGGGATATAATTCACCCCTCCACTTT	CAIRGYNSPLHF
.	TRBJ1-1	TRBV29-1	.	TGCAGCGTTGTTGAGGATGGTACAACGAAAGCTTTCTTT	CSVVEDGTTKAFF
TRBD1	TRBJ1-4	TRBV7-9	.	TGTGCCAGCAGCGACCGGGACAGGGGCGACGCAACTAATGAAAAACTGTTTTTT	CASSDRDRGDATNEKLFF
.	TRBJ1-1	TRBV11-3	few	TGTGCCAGCAGCTTGGCGGGGGGAAATACTGAAGCTTTCTTT	CASSLAGGNTEAFF
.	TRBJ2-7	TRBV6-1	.	TGTGCCAGCAGTGAGTCAGGGCGAGACTACGAGCAGTACTTC	CASSESGRDYEQYF
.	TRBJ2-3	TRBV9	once	TGTGCCAGCAGCGTAGGTGGCGGGTACGCAGATACGCAGTATTTT	CASSVGGGYADTQYF
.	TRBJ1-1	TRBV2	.	TGTGCCGGGACTCAGGACAAGCTGAACACTGAAGCTTTCTTT	CAGTQDKLNTEAFF
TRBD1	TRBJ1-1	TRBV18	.	TGTGCCAGCTCACCACCGAATTCCGGGACAGAAGTTTTCTTT	CASSPPNSGTEVFF
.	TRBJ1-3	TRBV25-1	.	TGTGCCAGCAGTCAGGACAGCACCTCTGGAAACACCATATATTTT	CASSQDSTSGNTIYF
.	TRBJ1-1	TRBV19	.	TGTGCCAGTAGACCGGGCCTCAGGGACACTGAAGCTTTCTTT	CASRPGLRDTEAFF
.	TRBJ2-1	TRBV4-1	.	TGCGCCAGCAGCCTAGTCGGAGGTGGAACCTACAATGAGCAGTTCTTC	CASSLVGGGTYNEQFF
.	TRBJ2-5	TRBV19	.	TGTGCCAGTAGTATGTTCAGAAACCAAGAGACCCAGTACTTC	CASSMFRNQETQYF
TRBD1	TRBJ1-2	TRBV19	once	TGTGCCAGTAGCGTGGGACAGGGGGAATATGGCTACACCTTC	CASSVGQGEYGYTF
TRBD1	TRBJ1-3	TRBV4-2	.	TGTGCCAGCAGCCAAGATGGAGGGACAGGAGGAAACACCATATATTTT	CASSQDGGTGGNTIYF
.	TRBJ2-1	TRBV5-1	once	TGCGCCAGCAAGGGGTCCAGATTAGAGCAGTTCTTC	CASKGSRLEQFF
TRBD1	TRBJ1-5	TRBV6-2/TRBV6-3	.	TGTGCCAGCAGTTACCCACAGGGGAATCAGCCCCAGCATTTT	CASSYPQGNQPQHF
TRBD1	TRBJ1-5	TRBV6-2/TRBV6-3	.	TGTGCCAGCAGTTACTCTGTTTTTGGGGACAGGGGGACCGGTAGCAATCAGCCCCAGCATTTT	CASSYSVFGDRGTGSNQPQHF
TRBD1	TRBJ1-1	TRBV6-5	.	TGTGCCAGCAGGAGGGGGCTTTCCGCCAACACTGAAGCTTTCTTT	CASRRGLSANTEAFF
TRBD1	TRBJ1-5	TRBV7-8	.	TGTGCCAGCAGCTTTAGGGGTGGACAGGGGGCGGGCGGCAATCAGCCCCAGCATTTT	CASSFRGGQGAGGNQPQHF
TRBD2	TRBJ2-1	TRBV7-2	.	TGTGCCAGCAGCTTAGTACCTACTAGCGGGGTTGGAGGGTCGTTCTTC	CASSLVPTSGVGGSFF
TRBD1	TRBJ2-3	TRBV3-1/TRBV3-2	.	TGTGCCAGCAGCCCCGGAAGGACAGGGAATACGCAGTATTTT	CASSPGRTGNTQYF
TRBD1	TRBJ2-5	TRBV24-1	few	TGTGCCACCTCCAGGGGGAGAGGAGAGACCCAGTACTTC	CATSRGRGETQYF
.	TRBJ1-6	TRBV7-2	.	TGTGCCAGCAGCTTACTTACAGTTCGCTCTAATTCACCCCTCCACTTT	CASSLLTVRSNSPLHF
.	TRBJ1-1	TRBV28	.	TGTGCCAGCATTTATCGAATAACACAGGGCTTGGACACTGAAGCTTTCTTT	CASIYRITQGLDTEAFF